Each of the 24 T cell receptor beta chains below was sequenced from the same sample in a study of blood T cell repertoires in COVID-19 (dated by TCRdb to about 2020). Receptor libraries were prepared by the immunoSEQ multiplex PCR assay. This is the immuneACCESS table as TCRdb keeps it, with only in-frame sequences that have V and J called. A part of the clones is gone; compared with another copy, unresolved V genes explain less than half, and the rest is unexplained. Here the sample has roughly 100,000 clones; 80% to 95% occur a single time. Less than 4.5% of the sample goes to the ten largest clones. Sequenced: peripheral blood. These TCRs come from a man in his late teens or twenties with acute or convalescent COVID-19.

The chain is built from TRBV20-1 and TRBJ1-5, with D unresolved. Between the trimmed V and J ends, which lost 7 bases and 1 base, there was a span of 11 bases. Germline V gene lookup returns CDR1 DFQATT and CDR2 SNEGSKA (reference sequence). The CDR3 spans 13 residues. Here the CDR3 DNA reads TGCAGTGTTAGTCCCCAGAGCAATCAGCCCCAGCATTTT. Its protein is CSVSPQSNQPQHF.

The V call is TRBV20-1, the J call TRBJ2-1, with 7 positions matching TRBD2. V dropped 3 bases and J dropped 0; count of bases not matched to a gene: 14. The germline V gene has CDR1 DFQATT and CDR2 SNEGSKA (reference sequence). CDR3 length: 18 residues. DNA of the CDR3: TGCAGTGCTAGTTGGGAGGGAGGGCCAGCCTACTCCTACAATGAGCAGTTCTTC. Protein sequence: CSASWEGGPAYSYNEQFF.

V gene TRBV19 combines with J gene TRBJ2-6; D unresolved. This CDR3 contains 16 residues. Trimming cost V 5 bases and J 0 bases, with 11 bases left between them. Germline loops: CDR1 LNHDA, CDR2 SQIVND (reference sequence). This CDR3 is CASSPSDFSGANVLTF. The CDR3 coding sequence is TGTGCCAGTAGTCCCTCAGACTTCTCTGGGGCCAACGTCCTGACTTTC.

Note on this clone: The same CDR3 is also encoded by other DNA sequences in this sample. The chain joins TRBV7-9 to TRBJ1-5, with a weak D call TRBD1 (5 bases). The length of the CDR3 is 14 residues. CDR1 is SEHNR and CDR2 is FQNEAQ in the germline V gene (reference sequence). The V end lost 5 bases, the J end lost 1 base, and 9 bases lay between the germline ends. DNA for the CDR3: TGTGCCAGCAGCCCCTCAGGGAGCAATCAGCCCCAGCATTTT. This sequence encodes CASSPSGSNQPQHF. Full variable domain (rest looked up from reference TRBV7-9 and TRBJ1-5): DTGVSQNPRHKITKRGQNVTFRCDPISEHNRLYWYRQTLGQGPEFLTYFQNEAQLEKSRLLSDRFSAERPKGSFSTLEIQRTEQGDSAMYLCASSPSGSNQPQHFGDGTRLSIL.

The J gene is TRBJ1-6, the V gene TRBV30, with D perhaps matching TRBD1 (6 bases). This CDR3 spans 15 amino acids. In germline, CDR1 is GTSNPN, CDR2 SVGIG (reference sequence). Trimming took 5 bases from V and 0 from J, leaving 11 bases between them. The CDR3 DNA follows: TGTGCCTGGGTACTGGACAGCTCCTATAATTCACCCCTCCACTTT. Translating it yields CAWVLDSSYNSPLHF.

V and J are TRBV5-4 and TRBJ1-6; D possibly corresponds to TRBD1 (5 bases). The CDR3 is made up of 15 amino acids. CDR1 is SGHNT and CDR2 is YYREEE in the germline V gene (reference sequence). V lost 4 bases, J lost 8 bases, and 16 bases lay in between. DNA for the CDR3: TGTGCCAGCAGCACATCCGGGACTCAGGATTCACCCCTCCACTTT. Encoded protein: CASSTSGTQDSPLHF. Supplemented by reference TRBV5-4 and TRBJ1-6, the full variable domain reads ETGVTQSPTHLIKTRGQQVTLRCSSQSGHNTVSWYQQALGQGPQFIFQYYREEENGRGNFPPRFSGLQFPNYSSELNVNALELDDSALYLCASSTSGTQDSPLHFGNGTRLTVT.

The V call is TRBV19, the J call TRBJ1-5, with D possibly being TRBD1 (6 bases). The CDR3 length is 14 residues. CDR1 is LNHDA, CDR2 SQIVND, per germline (reference sequence). The V end was cut by 3 bases, the J end by 9 bases, with 15 bases between. The chain's CDR3 is CASSIRQDERPQHF. The CDR3 DNA sequence: TGTGCCAGTAGTATCCGACAGGACGAACGGCCCCAGCATTTT.

The chain uses TRBV18 and TRBJ2-2; D is ambiguous. The germline V gene encodes CDR1 KGHSH and CDR2 LQKENI. This CDR3 comprises 13 residues. V was shortened by 5 bases and J by 5 bases, with 9 bases between the two germline ends. The CDR3 loop is CASSSTQTGELFF. CDR3 bases: TGTGCCAGCTCATCGACACAAACCGGGGAGCTGTTTTTT.

V usage is TRBV5-1 and J usage is TRBJ1-1; 9 bases match TRBD1. CDR1 is SGHRS, CDR2 YFSETQ, per germline. This CDR3 has 15 residues. The J segment lost 6 bases and the V segment lost 4 bases, leaving 10 bases of the junction unmatched. In DNA form, the CDR3 reads TGCGCCAGCAGCAAGAACGAACAGGGGGCATCTGAAGCTTTCTTT. This encodes CASSKNEQGASEAFF.

This clone was detected only once. The chain employs TRBV6-4 and TRBJ1-6; TRBD1 aligns across 7 bases. The CDR3 extends over 14 amino acids. V lost 4 bases, J lost 8 bases, and 5 bases stayed unmatched. Germline loops: CDR1 MRHNA, CDR2 SNTAGT. This CDR3 reads CASSVTGADSPLHF. In nucleotides, the CDR3 is TGTGCCAGCAGTGTTACAGGGGCGGATTCACCCCTCCACTTT.

The rearrangement links TRBV5-4 to TRBJ2-1; 7 bases match TRBD2. Trimming took 5 bases from V and 3 from J; bases not matched to a gene: 14. CDR3 length equals 17 residues. The germline V gene encodes CDR1 SGHNT and CDR2 YYREEE (reference sequence). The CDR3 sequence: CASRYGEGAGYYNEQFF. CDR3 in DNA: TGTGCCAGCAGGTATGGGGAGGGAGCGGGTTACTACAATGAGCAGTTCTTC.

The chain carries TRBV4-1 and TRBJ2-1; no reliable D call. The CDR3 contains 15 residues. In germline, CDR1 is MGHRA, CDR2 YSYEKL. V was clipped by 11 bases and J by 3 bases, with 20 bases between them. DNA of the CDR3: TGCGCCGTATCCCCGGCTGGAGAAAACTACAATGAGCAGTTCTTC. It codes for CAVSPAGENYNEQFF.

This chain uses TRBV12-3 or TRBV12-4 with TRBJ2-1; D gene unclear. Trimming left V 3 bases short and J 10 bases short, with 13 bases between. The CDR3 spans 13 residues. This CDR3 reads CASSLTLVGEQFF. The CDR3 DNA sequence: TGTGCCAGCAGTTTGACCCTAGTTGGGGAGCAGTTCTTC.

The chain employs TRBV5-1 and TRBJ1-2; D remains ambiguous. Germline CDR1 is SGHRS and CDR2 is YFSETQ. V gave up 4 bases and J gave up 4 bases, with 14 bases separating them. This CDR3 has 14 amino acids. As DNA, the CDR3 is TGCGCCAGCAGCCCGACGGTAGGAGGCTATGGCTACACCTTC. Its protein is CASSPTVGGYGYTF.

The gene calls are TRBV5-1 and TRBJ1-6, with D possibly being TRBD1 (6 bases). CDR3 length: 14 residues. Germline-derived CDR1 and CDR2 are SGHRS and YFSETQ. V lost 2 bases and J 9 bases, leaving 12 bases between the germline ends. The CDR3 loop is CASSLDQGSSPLHF. Here the CDR3 DNA reads TGCGCCAGCAGCTTAGATCAGGGGAGTTCACCCCTCCACTTT. Using reference TRBV5-1 and TRBJ1-6 for the parts outside the CDR3, the full variable domain is KAGVTQTPRYLIKTRGQQVTLSCSPISGHRSVSWYQQTPGQGLQFLFEYFSETQRNKGNFPGRFSGRQFSNSRSEMNVSTLELGDSALYLCASSLDQGSSPLHFGNGTRLTVT.

The chain is built from TRBV30 and TRBJ2-6, with D possibly being TRBD2 (7 bases). This CDR3 has 18 amino acids. V lost 4 bases, J lost 2 bases, and 21 bases lay in between. Germline CDR1 is GTSNPN and CDR2 is SVGIG (reference sequence). In DNA, the CDR3 is TGTGCCTGGATGTTGGAGGGGGGAGGGGTACCTGGGGCCAACGTCCTGACTTTC. Translation: CAWMLEGGGVPGANVLTF.

This clone was seen just once. V gene TRBV10-3 combines with J gene TRBJ1-2; 7 bases match TRBD1. With 6 bases clipped from V and 4 bases from J, the junction kept 14 bases outside the gene matches. Germline V gives CDR1 ENHRY, CDR2 SYGVKD. The CDR3 consists of 16 residues. CDR3 in amino acids: CAIRPDPGGSSYGYTF. The CDR3 nucleotides are TGTGCCATCAGACCGGACCCAGGGGGGTCTAGCTATGGCTACACCTTC.

The chain recombines TRBV15 with TRBJ2-1, with 7 bases matching TRBD1. Germline V gene lookup returns CDR1 LNHNV and CDR2 YYDKDF (reference sequence). Losses at the gene ends were 0 bases for V and 6 bases for J; bases not matched to a gene: 8. This CDR3 comprises 16 residues. This CDR3 is CATSRDAGGRINEQFF. CDR3 DNA: TGTGCCACCAGCAGAGATGCAGGGGGAAGAATCAATGAGCAGTTCTTC.

The CDR3 spells CASSPQTSTGVGTEAFF. In DNA form, the CDR3 reads TGTGCCAGCAGCCCCCAAACTTCGACAGGCGTTGGCACTGAAGCTTTCTTT. The rearrangement links TRBV7-6 to TRBJ1-1; a possible D gene is TRBD1 (6 bases). V was clipped by 5 bases and J by 4 bases, with 23 bases between them. This CDR3 is 17 amino acids long. Germline loops: CDR1 SGHVS, CDR2 FNYEAQ.

This chain uses TRBV12-3 or TRBV12-4 with TRBJ2-2; no clear D gene. V was shortened by 5 bases and J by 3 bases, with 7 bases between the two germline ends. The CDR3 runs 13 residues. The DNA of the CDR3 is TGTGCCAGCAGTCCGTCTGACACCGGGGAGCTGTTTTTT. Its translation is CASSPSDTGELFF.

The rearrangement links TRBV24-1 to TRBJ2-1, with 9 bases that match TRBD2. The length of the CDR3 is 15 residues. CDR1 is KGHDR and CDR2 is SFDVKD in the germline V gene. V shed 4 bases and J 6 bases; nucleotides not matched to a gene: 6. The CDR3 sequence: CATSESGTSINEQFF. In DNA form, the CDR3 reads TGTGCCACCAGTGAATCCGGGACTAGCATCAATGAGCAGTTCTTC.

The rearrangement uses TRBV2 and TRBJ1-5; possibly TRBD1 for D (5 bases). This CDR3 region has 14 residues. The germline gives CDR1 SNHLY, CDR2 FYNNEI. Trimming removed 5 bases at V and 5 bases at J, with 13 bases between. Here the CDR3 reads CASSIDSPDQPQHF. The CDR3 nucleotides read TGTGCCAGCAGTATCGACAGTCCGGATCAGCCCCAGCATTTT.

The rearrangement joins TRBV14 to TRBJ2-1, with 9 bases identical to TRBD2. CDR1 and CDR2 (germline): SGHDN, FVKESK. Losses at the gene ends were 4 bases for V and 4 bases for J; bases not matched to a gene: 5. The CDR3 contains 15 residues. CDR3 nucleotide sequence: TGTGCCAGCAGCCGTCGGACTAGCGTGTACAATGAGCAGTTCTTC. Encoded protein: CASSRRTSVYNEQFF.

V is TRBV27 and J is TRBJ1-5; D not resolved. Trimming took 2 bases from V and 1 from J, leaving 6 bases between them. Per germline, CDR1 MNHEY and CDR2 SMNVEV (reference sequence). The CDR3 runs to 14 residues. CDR3 DNA: TGTGCCAGCAGTTTAGTAGCGAGCAATCAGCCCCAGCATTTT. It yields the protein CASSLVASNQPQHF.